The 4 T cell receptor beta chains in this list originate from one sample, sequenced in a study of shared clonotypes between healthy human individuals. Naive-designated CD8 cells lacked CD45RO, were positively enriched for CCR7, and omitted terminally differentiated effector memory CD45RA+ cells. The protocol was immunoSEQ multiplex PCR, while the TCRdb copy is restricted to in-frame clones and leaves out a portion. Of about 2.2 million clones in the sample, 90% to 95% were seen once. The sample comprised naive CD8+ T cells from PBMCs. The receptors originated from a man between 18 and 35 years old in good health. Some clones in this sample may be carry-over from other donors' samples.

The chain is built from TRBV6-1 and TRBJ1-4; D unresolved. The CDR3 runs to 14 residues. Germline CDR1 is MNHNS and CDR2 is SASEGT. Trimming left V 6 bases short and J 0 bases short, with 8 bases between. DNA of the CDR3: TGTGCCAGCAGGGGCGGGGCAACTAATGAAAAACTGTTTTTT. Protein sequence: CASRGGATNEKLFF.

The gene calls are TRBV7-8 and TRBJ2-5; TRBD2 might be the D (6 bases). Trimming removed 6 bases from V and 5 bases from J, with 22 bases in between. The CDR3 runs to 16 residues. Germline CDR1 reads SGHVS; CDR2 reads FQNEAQ. DNA for the CDR3: TGTGCCAGCAGTACCCGCGCGGGATACCTTAGGGAGACCCAGTACTTC. Amino acid sequence: CASSTRAGYLRETQYF.

This chain uses TRBV4-3 with TRBJ2-3; D is ambiguous. This CDR3 is built from 16 residues. Germline-derived CDR1 and CDR2 are LGHNA and YSLEER. V lost 4 bases to trimming and J lost 0 bases, with 14 bases between them. The CDR3 DNA is TGCGCCAGCAGCCCAAGCAGACCGGATAGCACAGATACGCAGTATTTT. The encoded protein is CASSPSRPDSTDTQYF.

The chain uses TRBV7-2 and TRBJ2-5; D is possibly TRBD2 (5 bases). Per the germline V gene, CDR1 is SGHTA and CDR2 is FQGNSA. CDR3 length: 17 amino acids. V was pared by 1 base and J by 1 base, with 16 bases between. The CDR3 sequence is CASSLGIKSGRQETQYF. CDR3 in DNA: TGTGCCAGCAGCTTAGGCATTAAGAGCGGCCGCCAAGAGACCCAGTACTTC.